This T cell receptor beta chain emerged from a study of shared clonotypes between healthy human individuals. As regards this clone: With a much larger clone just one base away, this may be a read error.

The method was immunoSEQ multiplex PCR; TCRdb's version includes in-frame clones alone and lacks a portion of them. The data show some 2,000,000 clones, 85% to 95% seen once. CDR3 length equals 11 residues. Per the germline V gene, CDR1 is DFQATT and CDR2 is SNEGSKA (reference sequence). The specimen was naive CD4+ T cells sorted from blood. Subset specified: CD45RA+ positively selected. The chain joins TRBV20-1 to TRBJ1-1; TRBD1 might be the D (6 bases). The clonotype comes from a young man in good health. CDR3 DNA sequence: TGCAGTGCAAGACAGGTCACTAAAGCTTTCTTT. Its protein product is CSARQVTKAFF.